Below, 12 T cell receptor beta chains from the same sample are listed, as sequenced in a study of identical twins. TCRdb ran MiXCR on the 5' RACE reads and lists one entry per CDR3 protein. The data hold about 530,000 distinct CDR3 sequences, with approximately 20% observed a single time. This same sample was also part of a study on yellow fever vaccine responses in identical twins.

The sequenced material came from CD4+ T cells sorted from blood. These receptor sequences come from a woman aged 18-29 years in good health.

The rearrangement uses TRBV18 and TRBJ2-4, with 10 bases fitting TRBD2. The CDR3 covers 16 residues. V was pared by 3 bases and J by 4 bases, with 6 bases of the junction left unmatched. Germline V gene sequence: CDR1 KGHSH, CDR2 LQKENI. The CDR3 reads CASSPPLAGEKNIQYF. In nucleotides, the CDR3 is TGTGCCAGCTCACCCCCGCTAGCGGGAGAGAAAAACATTCAGTACTTC.

J is TRBJ2-1 and V is TRBV20-1; 9 bases line up with TRBD1. Per the germline V gene, CDR1 is DFQATT and CDR2 is SNEGSKA (reference sequence). The J segment lost 0 bases and the V segment lost 4 bases, leaving 7 bases of the junction unmatched. The CDR3 totals 16 residues. The CDR3 spells CSANKGQGLSYNEQFF. The CDR3 bases are TGCAGTGCTAACAAAGGACAGGGGCTCTCCTACAATGAGCAGTTCTTC.

This chain connects TRBV10-1 to TRBJ1-1, with D possibly being TRBD1 (5 bases). Germline V lookup: CDR1 WNHNN, CDR2 SYGVQD (reference sequence). The CDR3 runs to 14 residues. V was clipped by 2 bases and J by 4 bases, with 11 bases between them. The CDR3 region is CASSEGAGPTEAFF. CDR3 coding DNA: TGCGCCAGCAGTGAGGGGGCAGGCCCCACTGAAGCTTTCTTT.

Many counts were recorded for this clonotype. At one boundary the junction diverges from the germline segment, which might be a read error. CDR3 coding DNA: TGTGCCAGCAGCTTAGGCAGCTCTGGAAACACCATATATTTT. This sequence encodes CASSLGSSGNTIYF. V gene TRBV5-1 combines with J gene TRBJ1-3; D unclear. The germline CDR1 and CDR2 sequences are SGHRS and YFSETQ. The CDR3 has 14 amino acids.

This clonotype was found a few times. The chain uses TRBV12-3 or TRBV12-4 and TRBJ2-2; the match to TRBD2 covers 9 bases. The CDR3 is 15 amino acids. J lost 5 bases, V lost 6 bases, and 7 bases had no gene match. The CDR3 loop reads CASRHSGRSTGELFF. CDR3 nucleotide sequence: TGTGCCAGCAGACACAGCGGGAGGTCTACCGGGGAGCTGTTTTTT.

This chain links TRBV5-1 with TRBJ2-1; D is unclear. Trimming shortened V by 4 bases and J by 3 bases, and 17 bases separated the two germline ends. The CDR3 covers 16 residues. Germline V gene lookup returns CDR1 SGHRS and CDR2 YFSETQ. The chain's CDR3 is CASSPTAGRFYNEQFF. CDR3 DNA sequence: TGCGCCAGCAGCCCCACCGCCGGGCGATTCTACAATGAGCAGTTCTTC.

This clonotype has only a few counts. The chain joins TRBV20-1 to TRBJ2-2; weak D call: TRBD1 (5 bases). CDR1 DFQATT and CDR2 SNEGSKA come from the germline V gene (reference sequence). There are 13 residues in the CDR3. V gave up 5 bases and J gave up 5 bases, with 12 bases separating them. For the CDR3, the DNA is TGCAGTGCTTACCGACCAGGGACCGGGGAGCTGTTTTTT. Translation gives CSAYRPGTGELFF.

The V gene is TRBV5-1, the J gene TRBJ1-2; D is unresolved. Germline V gives CDR1 SGHRS, CDR2 YFSETQ. Trimming shortened V by 4 bases and J by 2 bases, and 9 bases separated the two germline ends. This CDR3 spans 13 amino acids. CDR3 coding DNA: TGCGCCAGCAGCGGCGAAGGGAACTATGGCTACACCTTC. It specifies CASSGEGNYGYTF.

This clonotype was seen a handful of times. The V and J genes are TRBV10-3 and TRBJ2-3, with TRBD2 matching over 9 bases. Germline V gene lookup returns CDR1 ENHRY and CDR2 SYGVKD. This CDR3 has 12 amino acids. Trimming at V came to 8 bases and at J to 3 bases, leaving 0 bases not matched to a gene. For the CDR3, the DNA is TGTGCCATCGCGGGGGGGACAGATACGCAGTATTTT. Translating gives CAIAGGTDTQYF.

This clonotype was seen only a few times. The chain joins TRBV6-2 or TRBV6-3 to TRBJ2-7; TRBD2 matches at 7 bases. This CDR3 has 15 residues. Germline V gives CDR1 MNHEY, CDR2 SVGEGT. Trimming took 2 bases from V and 2 from J; bases not matched to a gene: 6. The CDR3 reads CASSYGGSLPYEQYF. The CDR3 region has the DNA TGTGCCAGCAGTTACGGCGGGAGTTTGCCCTACGAGCAGTACTTC.

The rearrangement joins TRBV6-1 to TRBJ2-5, with 8 bases identical to TRBD2. Germline CDR1 and CDR2: MNHNS and SASEGT. The CDR3 sequence is 16 residues long. J was trimmed by 1 base and V by 4 bases; bases with no gene match: 8. The CDR3 loop is CASSVVASGRQETQYF. CDR3 bases: TGTGCCAGCAGTGTGGTTGCTAGCGGGCGCCAAGAGACCCAGTACTTC.

This clonotype appeared a few times. The chain recombines TRBV25-1 with TRBJ2-3; 7 bases are a match to TRBD1. CDR3 size: 17 residues. The trim removed 3 bases at V and 9 bases at J, leaving 18 bases unmatched. Germline V gene sequence: CDR1 MGHDK, CDR2 SYGVNS. The chain's CDR3 is CASSDPRGTAWGRTQYF. CDR3 bases: TGTGCCAGCAGTGATCCGAGAGGGACAGCATGGGGTAGGACGCAGTATTTT.